A single TCR beta chain is shown here with its context. The data belong to a study of Ad26.COV2.S vaccination and SARS-CoV-2 variants. The protocol was immunoSEQ multiplex PCR, while the TCRdb copy is restricted to in-frame clones and leaves out a portion. The table includes 380,000 or so clones, roughly four fifths detected once. J was trimmed by 4 bases and V by 0 bases; bases with no gene match: 3. CDR1 and CDR2 from the germline V gene are SGHRS and YFSETQ. This CDR3 contains 14 residues. Treatment reported: over 15 received Ad26.COV2.S at low or high dose, single or two shots; 5 received placebo; per-sample allocation not given. The samples date from day 63 after the first vaccine or placebo injection.

The chain uses TRBV5-1 and TRBJ1-1; 7 nucleotides align to TRBD1. The sample was peripheral blood, taken in a trial of Ad26.COV2.S vaccine versus placebo. The receptor was derived from a person aged 18 to 65 who received the Ad26.COV2.S COVID-19 vaccine or a placebo. In DNA form, the CDR3 reads TGCGCCAGCAGCTTGGGGCAGGGGGTCACTGAAGCTTTCTTT. It translates to CASSLGQGVTEAFF.